This TCR beta chain was identified during a study of shared clonotypes between healthy human individuals. For this clone: Its antigen is not known.

The study, taken as a whole, reports: Shared across a handful of donors were roughly 4.7% of the naive CD4 clonotypes.

The protocol was immunoSEQ multiplex PCR, while the TCRdb copy is restricted to in-frame clones and leaves out a portion. The data show some 200,000 clones, roughly 91% seen once. The CDR3 covers 15 residues. V was pared by 7 bases and J by 2 bases, with 15 bases between. Germline lookup yields CDR1 MDHEN and CDR2 SYDVKM. The TCR was taken from a woman aged 25 to 45 in good health. The specimen was naive CD4+ T cells sorted from blood. Subset described: CD45RA+ positively selected. The rearrangement uses TRBV28 and TRBJ1-5; possibly TRBD1 for D (5 bases). The CDR3 protein is CASNLRGRGNQPQHF. The CDR3 DNA reads as TGTGCCAGCAACCTACGGGGGAGAGGCAATCAGCCCCAGCATTTT.